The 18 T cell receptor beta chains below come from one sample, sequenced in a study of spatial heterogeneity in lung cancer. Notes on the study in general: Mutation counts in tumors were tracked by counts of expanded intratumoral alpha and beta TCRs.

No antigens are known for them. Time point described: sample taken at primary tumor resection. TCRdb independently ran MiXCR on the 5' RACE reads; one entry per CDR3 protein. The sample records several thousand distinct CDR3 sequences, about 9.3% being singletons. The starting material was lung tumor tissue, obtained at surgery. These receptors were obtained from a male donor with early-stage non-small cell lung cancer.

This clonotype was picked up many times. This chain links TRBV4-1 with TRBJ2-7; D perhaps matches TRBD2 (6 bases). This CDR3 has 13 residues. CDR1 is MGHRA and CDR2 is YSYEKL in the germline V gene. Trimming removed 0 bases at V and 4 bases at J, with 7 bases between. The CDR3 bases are TGCGCCAGCAGCCAAGATGGGGGGTACGAGCAGTACGTC. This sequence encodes CASSQDGGYEQYV.

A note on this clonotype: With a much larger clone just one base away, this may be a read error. CDR3 coding DNA: TGTGCCAGCAGTCTGGGGACAGGCTTAGATCAGCCCCAGCATTTT. This gives the protein CASSLGTGLDQPQHF. This chain connects TRBV12-3 or TRBV12-4 to TRBJ1-5; 8 nucleotides agree with TRBD1. The length of the CDR3 is 15 residues. After removal of 5 bases from V and 5 bases from J, the junction contained 8 bases not matched to a gene.

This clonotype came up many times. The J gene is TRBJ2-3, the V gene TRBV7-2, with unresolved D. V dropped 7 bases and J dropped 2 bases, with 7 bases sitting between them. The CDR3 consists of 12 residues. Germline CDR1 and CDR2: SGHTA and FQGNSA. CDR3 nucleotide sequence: TGTGCCAGCAACGGAGACACAGATACGCAGTATTTT. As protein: CASNGDTDTQYF.

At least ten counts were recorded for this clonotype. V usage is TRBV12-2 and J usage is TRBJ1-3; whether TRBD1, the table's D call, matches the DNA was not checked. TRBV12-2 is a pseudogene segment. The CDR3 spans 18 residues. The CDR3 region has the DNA TGTGCAAGTCGCTTAGCGGCCGGGACAGGGGGGTCTGGAAACACCATATATTTT. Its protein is CASRLAAGTGGSGNTIYF.

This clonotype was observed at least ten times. The CDR3 DNA is TGTGCCAGCACCCAAGGGAGGTTCCAGCCCCAGCATTTT. Protein product: CASTQGRFQPQHF. The chain joins TRBV12-3 or TRBV12-4 to TRBJ1-5; D is ambiguous. The germline V and J ends were trimmed by 7 bases and 7 bases, with 14 bases remaining between them. This CDR3 has 13 amino acids.

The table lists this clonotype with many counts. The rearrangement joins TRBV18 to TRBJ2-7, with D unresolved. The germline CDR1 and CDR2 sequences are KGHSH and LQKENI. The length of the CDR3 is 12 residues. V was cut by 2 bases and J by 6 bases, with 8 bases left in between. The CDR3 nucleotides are TGTGCCAGCTCACCAGGAGCGAGCGAGCAGTACTTC. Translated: CASSPGASEQYF.

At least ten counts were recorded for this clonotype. This CDR3 reads CASSFPGGSAEAFF. The CDR3 DNA sequence: TGTGCCAGCAGCTTTCCAGGGGGGTCCGCTGAAGCTTTCTTT. V gene TRBV7-8 combines with J gene TRBJ1-1, with 7 bases lining up with TRBD1. V dropped 3 bases and J dropped 6; count of bases not matched to a gene: 7. The CDR3 has 14 residues. Germline V gene sequence: CDR1 SGHVS, CDR2 FQNEAQ.

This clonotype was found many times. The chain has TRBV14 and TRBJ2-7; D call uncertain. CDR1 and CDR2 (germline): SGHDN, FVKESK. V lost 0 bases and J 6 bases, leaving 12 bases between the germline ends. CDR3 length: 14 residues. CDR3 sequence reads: CASSQDLLSAEQYF. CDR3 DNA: TGTGCCAGCAGCCAAGACCTCCTGTCTGCCGAGCAGTACTTC.

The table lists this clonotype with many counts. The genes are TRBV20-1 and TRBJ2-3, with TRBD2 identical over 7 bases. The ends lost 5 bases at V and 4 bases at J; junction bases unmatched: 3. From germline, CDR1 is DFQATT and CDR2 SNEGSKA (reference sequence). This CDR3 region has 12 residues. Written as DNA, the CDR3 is TGCAGTGCTGGCGGGAGTGCAGATACGCAGTATTTT. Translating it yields CSAGGSADTQYF.

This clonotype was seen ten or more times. CDR3 nucleotides: TGTGCCAGCAGCTTCATGAGACTAGCGGGAGATACGCAGTATTTT. Residues: CASSFMRLAGDTQYF. This sequence joins TRBV7-2 and TRBJ2-3; TRBD2 agrees at 10 bases. V shed 3 bases, J shed 5 bases, and the junction held 5 bases outside the gene matches. This CDR3 is built from 15 residues. Germline lookup yields CDR1 SGHTA and CDR2 FQGNSA.

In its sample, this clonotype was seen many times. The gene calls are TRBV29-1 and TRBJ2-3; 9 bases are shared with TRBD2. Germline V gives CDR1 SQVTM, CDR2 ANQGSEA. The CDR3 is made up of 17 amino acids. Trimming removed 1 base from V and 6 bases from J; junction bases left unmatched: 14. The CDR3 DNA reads TGCAGCGTTGAAGGAGTAACGCGGGAGGGCCGTGTGGATACGCAGTATTTT. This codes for CSVEGVTREGRVDTQYF.

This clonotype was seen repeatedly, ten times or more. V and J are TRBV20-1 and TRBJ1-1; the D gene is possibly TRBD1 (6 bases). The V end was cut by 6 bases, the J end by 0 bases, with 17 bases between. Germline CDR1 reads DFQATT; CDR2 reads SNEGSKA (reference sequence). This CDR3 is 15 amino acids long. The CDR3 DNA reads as TGCAGTGCGAGACCGGCAGGGGCGGTGAACACTGAAGCTTTCTTT. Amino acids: CSARPAGAVNTEAFF.

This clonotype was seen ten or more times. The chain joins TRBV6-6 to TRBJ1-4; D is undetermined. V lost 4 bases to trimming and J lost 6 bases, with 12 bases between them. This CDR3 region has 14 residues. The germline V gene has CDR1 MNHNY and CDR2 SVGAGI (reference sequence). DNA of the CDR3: TGTGCCAGCAGTTTCCCGATTAGGGATGAAAAACTGTTTTTT. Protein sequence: CASSFPIRDEKLFF.

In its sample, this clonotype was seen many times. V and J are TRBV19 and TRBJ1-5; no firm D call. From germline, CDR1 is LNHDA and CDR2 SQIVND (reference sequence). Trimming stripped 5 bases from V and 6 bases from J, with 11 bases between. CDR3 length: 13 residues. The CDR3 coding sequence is TGTGCCAGTAGTGACCGAGCGGGTCAGCCCCAGCATTTT. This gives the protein CASSDRAGQPQHF.

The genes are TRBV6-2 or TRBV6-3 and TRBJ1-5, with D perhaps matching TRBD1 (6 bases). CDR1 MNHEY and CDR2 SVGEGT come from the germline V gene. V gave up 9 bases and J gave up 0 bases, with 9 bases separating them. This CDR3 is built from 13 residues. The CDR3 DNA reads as TGTGCCAGTGGACAGAATAGCAATCAGCCCCAGCATTTT. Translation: CASGQNSNQPQHF.

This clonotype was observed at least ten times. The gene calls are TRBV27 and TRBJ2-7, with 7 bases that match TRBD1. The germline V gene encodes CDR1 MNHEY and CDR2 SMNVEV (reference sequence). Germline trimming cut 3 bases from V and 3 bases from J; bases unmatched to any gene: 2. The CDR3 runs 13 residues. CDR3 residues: CASSLTGNYEQYF. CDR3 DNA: TGTGCCAGCAGTTTGACAGGGAACTACGAGCAGTACTTC.

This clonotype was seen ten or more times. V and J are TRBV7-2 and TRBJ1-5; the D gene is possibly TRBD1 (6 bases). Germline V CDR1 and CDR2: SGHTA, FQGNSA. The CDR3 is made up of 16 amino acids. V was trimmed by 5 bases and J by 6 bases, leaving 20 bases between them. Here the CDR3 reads CASSETTGLVGQPQHF. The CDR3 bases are TGTGCCAGCAGCGAGACTACAGGGTTAGTGGGTCAGCCCCAGCATTTT. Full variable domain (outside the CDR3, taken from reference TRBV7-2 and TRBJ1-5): GAGVSQSPSNKVTEKGKDVELRCDPISGHTALYWYRQSLGQGLEFLIYFQGNSAPDKSGLPSDRFSAERTGGSVSTLTIQRTQQEDSAVYLCASSETTGLVGQPQHFGDGTRLSIL.

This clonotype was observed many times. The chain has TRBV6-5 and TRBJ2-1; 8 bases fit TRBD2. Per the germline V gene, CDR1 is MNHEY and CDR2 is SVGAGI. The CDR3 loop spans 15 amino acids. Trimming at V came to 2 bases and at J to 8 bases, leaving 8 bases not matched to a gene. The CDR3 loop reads CASSYRSGSGDEQFF. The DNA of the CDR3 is TGTGCCAGCAGTTACCGAAGCGGGAGCGGCGATGAGCAGTTCTTC.